A selection of T cell receptor beta chains follows, all from one sample in a study of spatial heterogeneity in lung cancer. TCRdb processed the 5' RACE reads anew with MiXCR; each CDR3 protein has one entry. The data contain around 18,000 distinct CDR3 sequences, approximately 5% of them seen just once; the ten biggest clones take up 10%. Sequenced material: lung tumor tissue, taken at surgery. Receptors originate from a female donor with early-stage non-small cell lung cancer. The CDR3 runs from the conserved cysteine through the conserved F or W. A D gene is named only where the DNA matches it firmly. Some rows have no size entry. The others give once, few or many, or a class for an expanded clone.

j_gene: TRBJ2-7
v_gene: TRBV7-6
d_gene: -
abundance: -
CDR3aa: CASSSGQNPYEQYF
CDR3nt: TGTGCCAGCAGCTCCGGACAAAACCCCTACGAGCAGTACTTC

j_gene: TRBJ2-1
v_gene: TRBV7-3
d_gene: TRBD2
abundance: many
CDR3aa: CASSSTSGTYNEQFF
CDR3nt: TGTGCCAGCAGCTCCACTAGCGGGACCTACAATGAGCAGTTCTTC

j_gene: TRBJ2-5
v_gene: TRBV7-2
d_gene: -
abundance: many
CDR3aa: CASSSNGLQETQYF
CDR3nt: TGTGCCAGCAGCTCCAACGGGTTACAAGAGACCCAGTACTTC

j_gene: TRBJ1-6
v_gene: TRBV7-2
d_gene: -
abundance: once
CDR3aa: CASSSTGNNSPLHF
CDR3nt: TGTGCCAGCAGCTCCACAGGGAACAATTCACCCCTCCACTTT

j_gene: TRBJ2-1
v_gene: TRBV5-1
d_gene: TRBD2
abundance: many
CDR3aa: CASSLGTRQDEQFF
CDR3nt: TGCGCCAGCAGCTTGGGGACTAGGCAAGATGAGCAGTTCTTC

j_gene: TRBJ1-2
v_gene: TRBV18
d_gene: TRBD1
abundance: many
CDR3aa: CASSPPGQGIYGYTF
CDR3nt: TGTGCCAGCTCACCACCGGGACAGGGAATCTATGGCTACACCTTC

j_gene: TRBJ2-1
v_gene: TRBV2
d_gene: TRBD2
abundance: -
CDR3aa: CASRELRASGYLNEQFF
CDR3nt: TGTGCCAGCAGGGAGCTTAGGGCTAGCGGATACCTCAATGAGCAGTTCTTC

j_gene: TRBJ2-5
v_gene: TRBV29-1
d_gene: -
abundance: many
CDR3aa: CSVRRADETQYF
CDR3nt: TGCAGCGTTCGGAGGGCCGATGAGACCCAGTACTTC

j_gene: TRBJ1-1
v_gene: TRBV29-1
d_gene: -
abundance: many
CDR3aa: CSVAGGKFAEAFF
CDR3nt: TGCAGCGTTGCGGGGGGTAAGTTCGCTGAAGCTTTCTTT

j_gene: TRBJ2-1
v_gene: TRBV24-1
d_gene: TRBD1
abundance: medium-sized
CDR3aa: CATGQGVGEQFF
CDR3nt: TGTGCCACCGGCCAGGGGGTTGGTGAGCAGTTCTTC

j_gene: TRBJ2-1
v_gene: TRBV30
d_gene: -
abundance: many
CDR3aa: CAAEGAPYNEQFF
CDR3nt: TGTGCCGCCGAGGGAGCGCCCTACAATGAGCAGTTCTTC

j_gene: TRBJ2-5
v_gene: TRBV28
d_gene: -
abundance: -
CDR3aa: CASSSRLGGETQYF
CDR3nt: TGTGCCAGCAGTTCTCGACTAGGCGGGGAGACCCAGTACTTC

j_gene: TRBJ2-5
v_gene: TRBV5-1
d_gene: TRBD1
abundance: many
CDR3aa: CASSQGQLQETQYF
CDR3nt: TGCGCCAGCAGCCAGGGACAGCTCCAAGAGACCCAGTACTTC

j_gene: TRBJ2-3
v_gene: TRBV20-1
d_gene: TRBD2
abundance: many
CDR3aa: CSAGPSGISTDTQYF
CDR3nt: TGCAGTGCTGGCCCTAGCGGGATTAGCACAGATACGCAGTATTTT

j_gene: TRBJ1-5
v_gene: TRBV24-1
d_gene: -
abundance: -
CDR3aa: CATSDWQGQPQHF
CDR3nt: TGTGCCACCAGTGATTGGCAGGGACAGCCCCAGCATTTT

j_gene: TRBJ2-7
v_gene: TRBV5-6
d_gene: TRBD2
abundance: -
CDR3aa: CASSLTSGLWVAGAYEQYF
CDR3nt: TGTGCCAGCAGCTTGACGTCGGGACTCTGGGTAGCGGGCGCCTACGAGCAGTACTTC

j_gene: TRBJ2-1
v_gene: TRBV9
d_gene: TRBD1
abundance: many
CDR3aa: CASSPSGTGAGNEQFF
CDR3nt: TGTGCCAGCAGCCCCAGCGGGACAGGGGCCGGGAATGAGCAGTTCTTC

j_gene: TRBJ2-1
v_gene: TRBV28
d_gene: -
abundance: many
CDR3aa: CASSWGRLDYIQSDEQFF
CDR3nt: TGTGCCAGCAGTTGGGGCCGCTTGGACTACATACAGAGTGATGAGCAGTTCTTC

j_gene: TRBJ2-7
v_gene: TRBV24-1
d_gene: -
abundance: many
CDR3aa: CAAGGSTGESYEQYF
CDR3nt: TGTGCCGCCGGGGGGTCAACAGGGGAGTCCTACGAGCAGTACTTC

j_gene: TRBJ1-2
v_gene: TRBV7-9
d_gene: -
abundance: many
CDR3aa: CASSLPAAYGYTF
CDR3nt: TGTGCCAGCAGCCTCCCGGCGGCCTATGGCTACACCTTC

j_gene: TRBJ1-4
v_gene: TRBV6-1
d_gene: -
abundance: many
CDR3aa: CASSEGPRGSEKLFF
CDR3nt: TGTGCCAGCAGTGAAGGGCCTCGGGGGAGTGAAAAACTGTTTTTT

j_gene: TRBJ1-4
v_gene: TRBV28
d_gene: -
abundance: many
CDR3aa: CASSFGVSNEKLFF
CDR3nt: TGTGCCAGCAGTTTTGGGGTCTCTAATGAAAAACTGTTTTTT